This entry describes one T cell receptor (beta chain). Its antigen is undetermined. The record originates from a study of tissue T cells after allogeneic stem cell transplantation. For the study at large: Graft-versus-host disease patients received grafts, several unmodified and three CD34-selected to deplete T cells.

Study results and limitations: In patients and mice, blood and spleen missed much of tissue repertoire.

Some clones are missing from TCRdb's copy, which holds only in-frame ones; the method was immunoSEQ multiplex PCR. The table includes some 1,800 clones, roughly three quarters detected once. This clonotype was sampled from a male patient aged 40-70 years with steroid-refractory graft-versus-host disease after an allogeneic stem cell transplant. Some T cells may be graft donor cells. Sequencing used colon tissue, obtained at autopsy.

This CDR3 is CASSQGLGETQYF. As DNA, the CDR3 is TGTGCCAGCAGCCAAGGACTAGGAGAGACCCAGTACTTC. The chain recombines TRBV14 with TRBJ2-5; tentative D call: TRBD2 (6 bases). The length of the CDR3 is 13 residues. Trimming stripped 1 base from V and 4 bases from J, with 7 bases between. CDR1 and CDR2 (germline): SGHDN, FVKESK. The whole variable domain, remainder taken from reference TRBV14 and TRBJ2-5, is EAGVTQFPSHSVIEKGQTVTLRCDPISGHDNLYWYRRVMGKEIKFLLHFVKESKQDESGMPNNRFLAERTGGTYSTLKVQPAELEDSGVYFCASSQGLGETQYFGPGTRLLVL.